This entry lists 10 T cell receptor beta chains sequenced from one sample in a study of blood T cells in healthy people across ages. PCR was performed a second time for roughly 7 to 11 cycles using a sample-barcoded 5' primer and a J-beta primer mix. From the 5' RACE reads, TCRdb called clonotypes with MiXCR, one entry per CDR3 protein. The table lists some 800,000 distinct CDR3 sequences, under 55% of them singletons. Sequenced: blood. The source is a man aged 60 to 75 in good health.

J is TRBJ2-7 and V is TRBV6-5, with D possibly being TRBD1 (5 bases). This CDR3 contains 14 residues. V was trimmed by 3 bases and J by 2 bases, leaving 11 bases between them. The V gene's germline CDR1 is MNHEY and CDR2 SVGAGI. CDR3: CASSYRAGTYEQYF. The CDR3 bases are TGTGCCAGCAGTTATAGAGCAGGGACCTACGAGCAGTACTTC.

The V gene is TRBV9, the J gene TRBJ2-1, with D unclear. The CDR3 has 16 amino acids. V lost 0 bases and J 1 base, leaving 11 bases between the germline ends. Germline lookup yields CDR1 SGDLS and CDR2 YYNGEE. CDR3 nucleotides: TGTGCCAGCAGCGTAGTTGGCGGAGAGTCCTACAATGAGCAGTTCTTC. Its translation: CASSVVGGESYNEQFF.

There are many counts of this clonotype. The CDR3 spells CSVEGLGGIYEQYF. The CDR3 DNA reads as TGCAGCGTTGAAGGACTGGGAGGGATCTACGAGCAGTACTTC. The rearrangement links TRBV29-1 to TRBJ2-7, with 7 positions matching TRBD2. The germline gives CDR1 SQVTM, CDR2 ANQGSEA. The CDR3 runs to 14 residues. Unmatched junction bases numbered 6, after V lost 1 base and J lost 3 bases.

This sequence joins TRBV5-1 and TRBJ2-3; tentatively, D is TRBD2 (5 bases). V was pared by 7 bases and J by 2 bases, with 14 bases between. The CDR3 is 14 residues long. The germline gives CDR1 SGHRS, CDR2 YFSETQ. The CDR3 DNA reads as TGCGCCAGCTCTGGACCGGAGGTCACAGATACGCAGTATTTT. This codes for CASSGPEVTDTQYF.

The gene calls are TRBV7-2 and TRBJ2-7; D is ambiguous. Between the trimmed V and J ends, which lost 6 bases and 2 bases, there was a span of 14 bases. CDR1 is SGHTA and CDR2 is FQGNSA in the germline V gene. The CDR3 length is 14 residues. The CDR3 DNA reads as TGTGCCAGCAGGAGTACGGACGGACCCTACGAGCAGTACTTC. This sequence encodes CASRSTDGPYEQYF.

To note about this clonotype: This may be a read error: a much more frequent sequence differs by one nucleotide. CDR3 sequence (DNA): TGTGCCGGCAGCCCACGTTTGTCGACTAGCGGGGGGGCCTTTGAGCAGTTCTTC. It codes for CAGSPRLSTSGGAFEQFF. The chain couples TRBV7-6 to TRBJ2-1, with TRBD2 identical over 14 bases. CDR3 size: 18 residues. Germline V lookup: CDR1 SGHVS, CDR2 FNYEAQ.

The J gene is TRBJ2-5, the V gene TRBV6-1; the D gene could be TRBD1 or TRBD2 (5 bases each). With 3 bases removed from V and 4 bases from J, the gap between germline ends came to 12 bases. CDR3 length: 14 amino acids. The germline V gene has CDR1 MNHNS and CDR2 SASEGT. CDR3 DNA sequence: TGTGCCAGCAGTGATGCATTTGGGGGAGAGACCCAGTACTTC. Its translation: CASSDAFGGETQYF.

There are a few counts of this clonotype. This chain connects TRBV7-9 to TRBJ2-1, with TRBD2 matching 13 bases. J gave up 0 bases and V 5 bases, and 7 bases lay outside the gene matches. Germline CDR1 is SEHNR and CDR2 is FQNEAQ (reference sequence). The CDR3 loop spans 18 amino acids. CDR3 amino acids: CASSAPLAGGPSYNEQFF. The CDR3 DNA reads as TGTGCCAGCAGCGCACCACTAGCGGGGGGGCCCTCCTACAATGAGCAGTTCTTC. Full variable domain (rest looked up from reference TRBV7-9 and TRBJ2-1): DTGVSQNPRHKITKRGQNVTFRCDPISEHNRLYWYRQTLGQGPEFLTYFQNEAQLEKSRLLSDRFSAERPKGSFSTLEIQRTEQGDSAMYLCASSAPLAGGPSYNEQFFGPGTRLTVL.

The gene calls are TRBV6-1 and TRBJ1-5; D gene unclear. The length of the CDR3 is 14 residues. Trimming pared 8 bases from V and 9 bases from J, leaving 20 bases between. Looked up from germline, CDR1 is MNHNS and CDR2 is SASEGT. The CDR3 DNA is TGTGCCAGCGCCACGACTGAGAGTACTTGGCCCCAGCATTTT. This translates into CASATTESTWPQHF.

In its sample, this clonotype was seen a few times. The rearrangement uses TRBV25-1 and TRBJ2-7; unclear D gene. This CDR3 is built from 14 residues. V was pared by 10 bases and J by 4 bases, with 20 bases between. CDR1 is MGHDK, CDR2 SYGVNS, per germline. The CDR3 coding sequence is TGTGCCACCACATCGGGCCATCTTCCTTACGAGCAGTACTTC. Protein: CATTSGHLPYEQYF.